The rows below give T cell receptor beta chains drawn from one sample of a study of tumor-infiltrating lymphocytes in primary liver carcinoma. TCRdb ran MiXCR on the multiplex PCR reads and lists one entry per CDR3 protein. The sample holds tens of thousands of distinct CDR3 sequences, around 72% seen once. The sequencing input was liver tumor tissue from sampling region 2. The source is a man in his forties with primary liver carcinoma and hepatitis B virus infection. Both conserved end residues are part of each CDR3. D genes are given only for firm matches. Expanded clones are given a class, and other clones once, few, many or no size at all.

d_call,v_call,clone_size,j_call,cdr3_aa,cdr3_nt
TRBD2,TRBV6-1,.,TRBJ2-7,CASSDSGRGCEQYF,TGTGCTAGCAGTGACAGCGGGAGAGGCTGCGAGCAGTACTTC
.,TRBV29-1,.,TRBJ2-7,CSGTWGYERYF,TGCAGCGGGACATGGGGCTACGAGCGGTACTTC
.,TRBV29-1,few,TRBJ1-1,CSVGAGWEMNTEAFF,TGCAGCGTTGGAGCGGGGTGGGAAATGAACACTGAAGCTTTCTTT
TRBD1,TRBV5-1,.,TRBJ2-1,CAGSLTGDNEQFF,TGCGCCGGCAGCTTGACAGGGGACAATGAGCAGTTCTTC
.,TRBV11-3,.,TRBJ2-2,CASSLDFTWGLFF,TGTGCCAGCAGCTTAGACTTCACCTGGGGGCTATTTTTT
.,TRBV28,.,TRBJ2-3,CASSFPAGYTDMQYF,TGTGCCAGCAGTTTCCCAGCGGGTTACACAGATATGCAGTATTTT
.,TRBV5-4,.,TRBJ2-7,CASSRDFPYEQYF,TGTGCCAGCTCAAGGGACTTCCCCTACGAGCAGTACTTC
.,TRBV29-1,.,TRBJ1-1,CSVRGGHLETFF,TGCAGCGTGCGGGGCGGGCACCTCGAAACTTTCTTT
.,TRBV11-2,.,TRBJ2-7,CASTRGSSTYEQHF,TGTGCAAGCACCCGTGGGAGTTCCACCTACGAGCAGCACTTC
.,TRBV24-1,many,TRBJ1-2,CATGGEYGYTF,TGTGCCACCGGGGGGGAGTATGGCTACACCTTC
.,TRBV6-2/TRBV6-3,.,TRBJ2-3,CASNRVWTSDTHYF,TGTGCCAGCAACAGGGTCTGGACGTCGGATACGCACTATTTT
.,TRBV29-1,few,TRBJ2-7,CSVEGGHERYF,TGCAGCGTTGAAGGGGGTCATGAGCGGTATTTC
TRBD2,TRBV5-1,many,TRBJ2-7,CASSRTSGRVGSYEQYF,TGCGCCAGCAGCCGGACTAGCGGGAGGGTAGGGTCCTACGAGCAGTACTTC
.,TRBV5-1,few,TRBJ2-3,CASSLRTGDSTDTQYF,TGCGCCAGCAGCTTGAGGACGGGCGACAGTACAGATACGCAGTATTTT
.,TRBV7-8,.,TRBJ1-2,CASSLERVNYGYTF,TGTGCCAGCAGCTTAGAAAGGGTTAACTATGGCTACACCTTC
.,TRBV29-1,.,TRBJ2-3,CSVEGGAGITETQYF,TGCAGCGTTGAGGGCGGGGCTGGCATTACAGAAACGCAGTATTTT
.,TRBV2,.,TRBJ2-2,CVGSPTVSNTRELFF,TGTGTCGGCAGCCCGACAGTCTCGAACACCAGGGAGCTGTTTTTT
.,TRBV29-1,.,TRBJ1-1,CSGDMGQGTEAFF,TGCAGCGGTGACATGGGGCAGGGGACTGAAGCTTTCTTT
.,TRBV12-3/TRBV12-4,.,TRBJ2-1,CAISFRQSDERFF,TGTGCCATCAGTTTCCGTCAGTCGGATGAGCGGTTCTTC
.,TRBV12-3/TRBV12-4,many,TRBJ1-1,CASSSGRLLTEAFF,TGTGCCAGCAGTTCGGGCCGGCTCCTCACTGAAGCTTTCTTT
.,TRBV5-1,.,TRBJ2-1,CARSSWTSDNNEQFF,TGCGCCAGGAGCAGCTGGACCAGCGACAACAATGAGCAGTTCTTC
TRBD2,TRBV7-2,.,TRBJ2-5,CASSLKGEGTQYF,TGTGCCAGCAGTCTAAAAGGGGAGGGGACCCAGTACTTC
.,TRBV4-1,.,TRBJ2-7,CASSQDPSGWVYEQYF,TGCGCCAGCAGCCAAGATCCCAGCGGGTGGGTCTACGAGCAGTACTTC
TRBD1,TRBV10-2,few,TRBJ2-3,CASGARDRGPTGTQYF,TGCGCCAGCGGTGCCCGGGACAGGGGGCCCACTGGTACGCAGTATTTT
.,TRBV29-1,many,TRBJ2-7,CSVVIGGRVIEQYF,TGCAGCGTTGTGATAGGGGGGAGGGTGATCGAGCAGTACTTC
.,TRBV4-3,many,TRBJ2-7,CASSQEYGSNYEQYF,TGCGCCAGCAGCCAAGAGTACGGGAGTAACTACGAGCAGTACTTC
.,TRBV7-9,.,TRBJ2-3,CASSLSGSTDTQYF,TGTGCCAGCAGCTTATCGGGCAGCACAGATACGCAATATTTT
.,TRBV4-1,.,TRBJ2-7,CASSQVEGRLSYEQYF,TGCGCCAGCAGCCAGGTGGAGGGGCGGCTTAGCTACGAGCAGTACTTC
.,TRBV6-2/TRBV6-3,medium-sized,TRBJ2-7,CASSYTTYYEQYF,TGTGCCAGCAGTTACACGACATACTACGAGCAGTACTTC
.,TRBV4-1,.,TRBJ2-6,CASSQVGANVLIF,TGCGCCAGCAGTCAAGTTGGGGCCAACGTCCTGATTTTC
.,TRBV6-1,once,TRBJ1-1,CGSSEIKNTEAFF,TGTGGCAGCAGTGAAATCAAGAACACTGAAGCTTTCTTC
.,TRBV11-3,.,TRBJ2-1,CTSNLVREKNEQFF,TGTACCAGCAACTTAGTACGGGAGAAAAATGAGCAGTTCTTC
.,TRBV30,.,TRBJ1-2,CAWNGQIYGYTF,TGTGCCTGGAATGGTCAGATCTACGGCTACACCTTC
.,TRBV6-2/TRBV6-3,.,TRBJ1-1,CTSSYSPYRVGSEAFF,TGTACCAGCAGTTACTCACCTTACAGGGTGGGGTCTGAAGCATTCTTT
.,TRBV28,many,TRBJ1-1,CASSPRQGRVTEAFF,TGTGCCAGCAGCCCACGCCAGGGAAGGGTCACTGAAGCTTTCTTT
.,TRBV20-1,few,TRBJ2-3,CSARRAPIGDTQYF,TGCAGTGCCCGAAGGGCCCCGATCGGGGATACGCAGTATTTT
.,TRBV2,.,TRBJ1-2,CASTQTENYGYTF,TGTGCCAGCACTCAGACCGAGAACTATGGCTACACCTTC
.,TRBV7-8,.,TRBJ2-3,CACCAGDTQYF,TGTGCCTGCTGCGCGGGAGATACGCAGTATTTT
TRBD2,TRBV11-2,.,TRBJ2-5,CASSFSGGQETLYF,TGTGCCAGCAGCTTCAGCGGGGGACAAGAGACCCTGTACTTC
.,TRBV6-5,.,TRBJ2-3,CGWGWPHFGDTQYF,TGTGGTTGGGGATGGCCTCACTTTGGAGATACGCAGTATTTT
TRBD1,TRBV28,.,TRBJ2-7,CTSSSGTGMLEQYF,TGTACTAGCAGTTCTGGGACAGGGATGCTCGAGCAGTACTTC
TRBD2,TRBV30,.,TRBJ2-1,CVWKGVDLAGGEQFF,TGTGTCTGGAAAGGGGTTGACCTAGCGGGGGGTGAGCAGTTCTTC
.,TRBV4-2,.,TRBJ2-1,CVSSQVSAGHTGIEQFF,TGTGTCAGCAGCCAAGTTTCAGCGGGACATACGGGGATTGAGCAGTTCTTC
TRBD1,TRBV12-3/TRBV12-4,.,TRBJ1-1,CVNTLGQENTEAFF,TGTGTCAACACCCTAGGACAGGAGAACACTGAAGCTTTCTTT
TRBD1,TRBV2,few,TRBJ1-5,CASSAQGQGIQPQHF,TGTGCCAGCAGCGCCCAGGGACAGGGTATCCAGCCCCAGCATTTT
.,TRBV5-4,many,TRBJ2-3,CASSLVPDTQYF,TGTGCCAGCAGCTTGGTTCCAGATACGCAGTATTTT